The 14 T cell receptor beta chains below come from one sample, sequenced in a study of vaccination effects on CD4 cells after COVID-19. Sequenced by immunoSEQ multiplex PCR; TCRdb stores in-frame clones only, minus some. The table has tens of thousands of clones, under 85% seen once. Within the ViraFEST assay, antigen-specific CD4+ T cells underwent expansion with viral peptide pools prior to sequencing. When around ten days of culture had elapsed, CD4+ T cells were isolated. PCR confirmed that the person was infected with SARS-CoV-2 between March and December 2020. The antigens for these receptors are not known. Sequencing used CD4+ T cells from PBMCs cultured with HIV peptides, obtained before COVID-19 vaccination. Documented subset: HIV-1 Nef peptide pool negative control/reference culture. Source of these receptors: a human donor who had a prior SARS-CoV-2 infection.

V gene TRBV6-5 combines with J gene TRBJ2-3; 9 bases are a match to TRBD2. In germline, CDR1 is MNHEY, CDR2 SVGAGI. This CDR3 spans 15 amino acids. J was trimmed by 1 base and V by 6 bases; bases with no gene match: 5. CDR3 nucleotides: TGTGCCAGCAGAGGACTAGCGATCGGCACAGATACGCAGTATTTT. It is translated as CASRGLAIGTDTQYF.

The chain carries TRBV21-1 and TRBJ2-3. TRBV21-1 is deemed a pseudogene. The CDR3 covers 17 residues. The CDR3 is CATPEGGSEPSTDTQYF. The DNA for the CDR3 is TGTGCCACCCCCGAAGGGGGGTCGGAACCTAGCACAGATACGCAGTATTTT.

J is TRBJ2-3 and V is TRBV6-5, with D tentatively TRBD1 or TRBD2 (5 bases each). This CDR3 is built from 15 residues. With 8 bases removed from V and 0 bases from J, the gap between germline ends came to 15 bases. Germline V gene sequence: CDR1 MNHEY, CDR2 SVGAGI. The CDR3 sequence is CASGDQGKSTDTQYF. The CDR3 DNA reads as TGTGCCAGCGGGGACCAGGGAAAAAGCACAGATACGCAGTATTTT.

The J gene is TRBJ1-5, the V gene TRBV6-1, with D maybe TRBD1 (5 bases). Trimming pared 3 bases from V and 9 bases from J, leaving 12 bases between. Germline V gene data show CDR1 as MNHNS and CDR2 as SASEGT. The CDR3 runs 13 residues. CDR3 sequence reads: CASSEQGGMPQHF. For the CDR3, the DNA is TGTGCCAGCAGTGAGCAGGGAGGCATGCCCCAGCATTTT.

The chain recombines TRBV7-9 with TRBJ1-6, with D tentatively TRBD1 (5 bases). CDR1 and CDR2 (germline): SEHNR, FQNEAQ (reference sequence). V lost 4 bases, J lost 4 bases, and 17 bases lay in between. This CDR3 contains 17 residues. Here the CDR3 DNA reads TGTGCCAGCAGCTCTGGCGACGCAGGGCCTTATAATTCACCCCTCCACTTT. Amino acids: CASSSGDAGPYNSPLHF. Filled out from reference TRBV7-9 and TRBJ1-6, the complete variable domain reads DTGVSQNPRHKITKRGQNVTFRCDPISEHNRLYWYRQTLGQGPEFLTYFQNEAQLEKSRLLSDRFSAERPKGSFSTLEIQRTEQGDSAMYLCASSSGDAGPYNSPLHFGNGTRLTVT.

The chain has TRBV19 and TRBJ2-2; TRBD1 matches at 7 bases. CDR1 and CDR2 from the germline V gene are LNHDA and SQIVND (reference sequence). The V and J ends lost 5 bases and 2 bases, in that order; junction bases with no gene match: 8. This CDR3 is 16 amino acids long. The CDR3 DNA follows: TGTGCCAGTAGTCCCGGGACAGTCTCTAACACCGGGGAGCTGTTTTTT. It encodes CASSPGTVSNTGELFF.

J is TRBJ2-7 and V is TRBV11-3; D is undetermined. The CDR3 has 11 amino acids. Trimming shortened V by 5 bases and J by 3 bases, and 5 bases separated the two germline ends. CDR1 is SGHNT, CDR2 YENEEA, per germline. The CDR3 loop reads CASSGNYEQYF. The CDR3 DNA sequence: TGTGCCAGCAGCGGGAACTACGAGCAGTACTTC.

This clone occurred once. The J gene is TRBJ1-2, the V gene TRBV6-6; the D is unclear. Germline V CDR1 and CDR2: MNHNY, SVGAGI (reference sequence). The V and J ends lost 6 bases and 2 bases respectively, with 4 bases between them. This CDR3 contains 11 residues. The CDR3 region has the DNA TGTGCCAGCAGGGGGAACTATGGCTACACCTTC. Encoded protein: CASRGNYGYTF.

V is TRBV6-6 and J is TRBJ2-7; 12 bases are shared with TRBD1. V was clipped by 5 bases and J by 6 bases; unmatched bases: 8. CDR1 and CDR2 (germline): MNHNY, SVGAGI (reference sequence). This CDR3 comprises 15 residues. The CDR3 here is CASSRSGTGGVEQYF. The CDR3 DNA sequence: TGTGCCAGCAGTCGATCCGGGACAGGGGGCGTCGAGCAGTACTTC.

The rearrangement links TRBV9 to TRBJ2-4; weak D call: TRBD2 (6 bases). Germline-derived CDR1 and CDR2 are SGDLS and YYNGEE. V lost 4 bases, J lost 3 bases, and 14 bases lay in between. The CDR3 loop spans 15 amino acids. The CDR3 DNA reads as TGTGCCAGCAGCCGTAGTTGGGAGGTCAAAAACATTCAGTACTTC. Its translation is CASSRSWEVKNIQYF.

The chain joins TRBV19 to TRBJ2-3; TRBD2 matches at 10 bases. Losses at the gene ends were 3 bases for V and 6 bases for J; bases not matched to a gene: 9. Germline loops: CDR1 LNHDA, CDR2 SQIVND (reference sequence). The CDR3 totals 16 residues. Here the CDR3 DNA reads TGTGCCAGTAGTATGGTAGCGGGGGGAGGAGGGGATACGCAGTATTTT. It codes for CASSMVAGGGGDTQYF.

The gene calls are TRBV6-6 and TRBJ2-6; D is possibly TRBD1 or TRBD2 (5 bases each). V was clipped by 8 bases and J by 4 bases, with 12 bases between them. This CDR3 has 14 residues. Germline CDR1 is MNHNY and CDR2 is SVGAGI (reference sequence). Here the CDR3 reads CASAGALGANVLTF. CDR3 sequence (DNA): TGTGCCAGCGCCGGGGCGCTAGGGGCCAACGTCCTGACTTTC.

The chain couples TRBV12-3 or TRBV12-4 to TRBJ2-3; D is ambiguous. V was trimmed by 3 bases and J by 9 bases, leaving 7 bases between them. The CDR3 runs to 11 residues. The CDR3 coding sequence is TGTGCCAGCAGTTTGGTGACCACGCAGTATTTT. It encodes CASSLVTTQYF.

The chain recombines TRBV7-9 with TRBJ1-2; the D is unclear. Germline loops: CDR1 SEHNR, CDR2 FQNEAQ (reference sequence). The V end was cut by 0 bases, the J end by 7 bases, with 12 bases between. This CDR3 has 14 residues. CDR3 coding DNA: TGTGCCAGCAGCTTAGCGGCAGGATCAGGTGGCTACACCTTC. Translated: CASSLAAGSGGYTF.